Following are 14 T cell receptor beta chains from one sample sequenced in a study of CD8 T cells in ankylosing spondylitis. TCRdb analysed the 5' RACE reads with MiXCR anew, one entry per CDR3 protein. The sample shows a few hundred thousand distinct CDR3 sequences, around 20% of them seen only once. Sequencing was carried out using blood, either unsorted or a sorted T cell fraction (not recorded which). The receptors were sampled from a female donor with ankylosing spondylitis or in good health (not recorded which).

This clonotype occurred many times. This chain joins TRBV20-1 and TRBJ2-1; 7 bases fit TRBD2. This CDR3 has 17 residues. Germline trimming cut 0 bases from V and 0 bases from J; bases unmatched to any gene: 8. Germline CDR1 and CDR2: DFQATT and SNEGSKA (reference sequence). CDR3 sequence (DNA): TGCAGTGCTAGAGAATGGAGCGGGAAGGGCTCCTACAATGAGCAGTTCTTC. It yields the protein CSAREWSGKGSYNEQFF.

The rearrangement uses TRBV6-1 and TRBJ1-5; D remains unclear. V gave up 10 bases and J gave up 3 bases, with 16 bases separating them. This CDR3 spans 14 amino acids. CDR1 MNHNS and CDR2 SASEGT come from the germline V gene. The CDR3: CATERGRDNQPQHF. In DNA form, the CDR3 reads TGTGCCACCGAAAGAGGGAGGGACAATCAGCCCCAGCATTTT.

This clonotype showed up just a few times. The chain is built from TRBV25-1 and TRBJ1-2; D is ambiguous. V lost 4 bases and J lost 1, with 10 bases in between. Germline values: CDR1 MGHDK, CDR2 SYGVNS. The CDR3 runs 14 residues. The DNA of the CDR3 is TGTGCCAGCAGTGCTTCAGTTGTTAACTATGGCTACACCTTC. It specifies CASSASVVNYGYTF.

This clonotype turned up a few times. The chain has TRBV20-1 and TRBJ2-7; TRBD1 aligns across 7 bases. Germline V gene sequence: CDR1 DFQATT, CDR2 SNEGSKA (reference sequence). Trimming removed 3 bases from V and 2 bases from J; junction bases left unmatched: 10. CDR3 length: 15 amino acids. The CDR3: CSASNRGTTTYEQYF. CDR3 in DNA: TGCAGTGCTAGTAACAGGGGAACTACGACCTACGAGCAGTACTTC.

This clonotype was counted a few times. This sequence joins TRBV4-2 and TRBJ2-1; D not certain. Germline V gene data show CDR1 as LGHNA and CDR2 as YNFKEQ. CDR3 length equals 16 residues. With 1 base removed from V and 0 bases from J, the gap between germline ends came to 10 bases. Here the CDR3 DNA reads TGTGCCAGCAGCCAAGTTAACCCCGCCTCCTACAATGAGCAGTTCTTC. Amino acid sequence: CASSQVNPASYNEQFF.

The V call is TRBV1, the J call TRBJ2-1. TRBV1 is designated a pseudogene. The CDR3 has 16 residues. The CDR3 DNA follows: TGCACCAGCAGCCAAGAATTAGCACTCTCCTACAATGAGCAGTTCTTC. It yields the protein CTSSQELALSYNEQFF.

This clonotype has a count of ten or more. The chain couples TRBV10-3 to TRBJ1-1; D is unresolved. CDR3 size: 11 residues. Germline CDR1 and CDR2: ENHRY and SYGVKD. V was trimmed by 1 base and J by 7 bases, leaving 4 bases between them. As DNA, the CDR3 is TGTGCCATCAGTGAGTATAATGAAGCTTTCTTT. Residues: CAISEYNEAFF.

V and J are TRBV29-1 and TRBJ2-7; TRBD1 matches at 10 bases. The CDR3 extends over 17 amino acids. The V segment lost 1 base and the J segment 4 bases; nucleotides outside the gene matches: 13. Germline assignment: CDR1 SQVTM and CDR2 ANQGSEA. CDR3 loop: CSVEGVDRDRGIYEQYF. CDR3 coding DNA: TGCAGCGTTGAAGGGGTTGACCGGGACAGGGGAATATACGAGCAGTACTTC.

CDR3 protein: CASSLRTGDTFF. CDR3 DNA sequence: TGTGCCAGCAGCCTCCGGACAGGGGATACGTTCTTC. This sequence joins TRBV3-1 and TRBJ2-1, with 9 bases matching TRBD1. The germline V gene has CDR1 LGHDT and CDR2 YNNKEL (reference sequence). V dropped 4 bases and J dropped 15; count of bases not matched to a gene: 7. The CDR3 runs to 12 residues.

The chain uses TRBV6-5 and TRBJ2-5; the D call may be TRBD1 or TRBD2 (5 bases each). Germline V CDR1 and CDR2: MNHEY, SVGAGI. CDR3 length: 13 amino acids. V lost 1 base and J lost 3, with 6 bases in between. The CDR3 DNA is TGTGCCAGCAGTTACTGGGGGAAAGAGACCCAGTACTTC. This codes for CASSYWGKETQYF.

The CDR3 DNA sequence: TGTGCCAGCTCACCTTCCCGCGAGACGGGGGAGACCCAGTACTTC. Protein sequence: CASSPSRETGETQYF. V and J are TRBV18 and TRBJ2-5; possible D gene TRBD2, 5 bases. There are 15 residues in the CDR3. Looked up from germline, CDR1 is KGHSH and CDR2 is LQKENI. The V end was cut by 3 bases, the J end by 5 bases, with 16 bases between.

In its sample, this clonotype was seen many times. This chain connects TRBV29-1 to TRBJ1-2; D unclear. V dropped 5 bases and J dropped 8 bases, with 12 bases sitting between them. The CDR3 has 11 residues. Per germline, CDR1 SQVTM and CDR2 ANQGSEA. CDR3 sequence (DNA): TGCAGCGTTCTGTGGAGTTACGGCTACACCTTC. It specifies CSVLWSYGYTF.

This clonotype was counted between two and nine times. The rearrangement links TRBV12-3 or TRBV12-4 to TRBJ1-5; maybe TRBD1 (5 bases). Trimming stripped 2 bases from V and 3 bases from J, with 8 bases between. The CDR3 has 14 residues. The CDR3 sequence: CASSLWGDNQPQHF. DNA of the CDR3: TGTGCCAGCAGTTTATGGGGGGACAATCAGCCCCAGCATTTT.

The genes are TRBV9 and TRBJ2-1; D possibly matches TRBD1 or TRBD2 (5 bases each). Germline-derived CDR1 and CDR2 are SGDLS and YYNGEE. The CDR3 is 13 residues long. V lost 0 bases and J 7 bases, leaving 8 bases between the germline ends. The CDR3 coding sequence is TGTGCCAGCAGCGTAGGGGGGTTAAATGAGCAGTTCTTC. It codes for CASSVGGLNEQFF.